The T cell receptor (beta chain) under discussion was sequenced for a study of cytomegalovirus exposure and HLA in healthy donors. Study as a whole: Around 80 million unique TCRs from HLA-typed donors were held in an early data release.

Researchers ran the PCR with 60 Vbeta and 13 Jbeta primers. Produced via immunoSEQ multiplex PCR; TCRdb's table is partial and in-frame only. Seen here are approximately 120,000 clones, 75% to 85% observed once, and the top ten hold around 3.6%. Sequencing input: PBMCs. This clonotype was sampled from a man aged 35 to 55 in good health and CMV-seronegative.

The DNA for the CDR3 is TGTGCCAGCAGTGAGTGGACAGGGGCCGGGGAGCTGTTTTTT. This sequence encodes CASSEWTGAGELFF. This chain uses TRBV6-4 with TRBJ2-2; 9 bases are shared with TRBD1. The junction had 2 bases not matched to a gene; V was cut back by 3 bases and J by 6 bases. Germline values: CDR1 MRHNA, CDR2 SNTAGT. There are 14 residues in the CDR3.